Here is one T cell receptor (beta chain) with its context. This clone was observed once. Its cognate antigen has yet to be identified. No quality values exist for individual bases; no much larger clone is one base distant. The immunoSEQ Assay, a bias-controlled multiplex PCR, was used to amplify TCRbeta CDR3 regions from genomic DNA. The paper's processing steps were these. The number of nucleated cells in each sample was estimated from the amplification of reference gene primers within the assay. To quantify the absolute abundance of each unique TCRbeta CDR3 rearrangement, sequence reads were collapsed and filtered. For each sample, productive Simpson clonality was calculated as the square root of Simpson's diversity index across productive rearrangements. As stored in TCRdb, this immuneACCESS dataset retains in-frame rearrangements with V and J assigned. A fraction of the clones does not appear; measured against another copy, unresolved V genes explain less than half of the discrepancy, and the remainder lacks a known reason. The V and J calls and clone size were taken over from that table, and D and trimming were inferred from the DNA. Here the sample has 200,000 to 250,000 clones; 86% occur a single time. The ten largest clonotypes hold under 6.5% of the sample.

V is pared back by 8 bases and J by 2 bases, with 9 bases lying between the germline termini. The CDR3 starts with the cysteine, ends with the phenylalanine, and has 12 residues. The read is trimmed to its CDR3 DNA, 36 bases read in frame from base 1. Per the germline V gene, MNHEY is the CDR1 and SVGAGI is the CDR2. This sample is drawn from a study of blood T cell repertoires in COVID-19 (dated by TCRdb to 2019 to 2021). In the study overall: Collaborator samples came from the United States, Italy and Spain and covered acute and convalescent phases of COVID-19. Where HLA class I and class II types were available, the types were taken from metadata supplied by the sample provider, not from assay-based typing. Samples were obtained from the ongoing ImmuneRACE study (first 160 participants) and from 1,254 subjects provided by 6 global collaborators. Deeply sampled blood TCRbeta repertoires from subjects exposed to, actively infected with, or recovered from COVID-19 were included in the dataset. The repertoires were made available in a free public database intended to serve as a resource for research on the immune response to SARS-CoV-2. A de-identified subject ID, COVID-19 status, age in years and sex were almost always included in the sample metadata. The prospective study material was composed of cDNA or gDNA derived from T cells, B-cell-depleted T cells, or PBMCs.

Paper-wide results and their limitations: Clinical and demographic metadata were provided uncurated, with the amount varying by source and participant.

Whole blood was collected in K2EDTA tubes by collaborating institutions according to the institutions' own protocols. For TCRbeta analysis, collaborators shipped samples in one of three forms: frozen whole blood, isolated PBMCs, or DNA extracted from either of those sample types. This chain joins TRBV6-5 to TRBJ1-1, with the D gene not confidently named. Sequenced: peripheral blood. The clonotype originates from a man aged 55 to 70 with acute or convalescent COVID-19. Read as DNA, the sequence is TGTGCCAGCCTCATGACTAACACTGAAGCTTTCTTT. It is translated as CASLMTNTEAFF.